Listed below are T cell receptor beta chains from one sample, sequenced in a study of shared clonotypes between healthy human individuals. Libraries were prepared by immunoSEQ multiplex PCR; TCRdb keeps only in-frame clonotypes and omits some of them. In the table there are approximately 2.3 million clones, 90% to 95% of which are singletons. Sequenced sample: naive CD4+ T cells from PBMCs. These receptors all stem from a man aged 18 to 30 in good health. Some clones in this sample may be carry-over from other donors' samples. CDR3s include the opening cysteine and the closing phenylalanine or tryptophan. A D gene is named only where the DNA matches it firmly. Clone size is not always given. Where it is, it says once, few, many or a class for expanded clones.

d_call,j_call,clone_size,v_call,cdr3_aa,cdr3_nt
-,TRBJ1-1,-,TRBV5-1,CASSLEGRAVEAFF,TGCGCCAGCAGCTTGGAGGGCAGGGCAGTTGAAGCTTTCTTT
-,TRBJ2-3,-,TRBV28,CASSLLGAADTQYF,TGTGCCAGCAGTTTATTAGGGGCGGCAGATACGCAGTATTTT
-,TRBJ2-7,-,TRBV5-6,CASSSDRSYEQYF,TGTGCCAGCAGCTCGGACAGATCCTACGAGCAGTACTTC
-,TRBJ2-5,-,TRBV10-3,CAISESMGVPGGQQETQYF,TGTGCCATCAGTGAGTCCATGGGGGTCCCGGGAGGACAGCAAGAGACCCAGTACTTC
-,TRBJ2-2,few,TRBV18,CASSRTTNTGELFF,TGTGCCAGCTCACGTACAACGAACACCGGGGAGCTGTTTTTT
TRBD2,TRBJ2-7,-,TRBV30,CAWSPSGRAFYEQYF,TGTGCCTGGAGTCCTAGCGGGAGGGCCTTCTACGAGCAGTACTTC
-,TRBJ1-5,-,TRBV6-1,CASSEVFRGNQPQHF,TGTGCCAGCAGTGAAGTTTTTAGGGGCAATCAGCCCCAGCATTTT
-,TRBJ2-2,-,TRBV6-5,CASSPSAAGELFF,TGTGCCAGCAGTCCCTCCGCCGCCGGGGAGCTGTTTTTT
-,TRBJ1-1,once,TRBV7-8,CASSLAYQVGGREAFF,TGTGCCAGCAGCTTAGCGTACCAAGTTGGAGGGAGGGAAGCTTTCTTT
TRBD2,TRBJ2-3,-,TRBV5-1,CASSLVLAGGLSTDTQYF,TGCGCCAGCAGCTTGGTACTAGCGGGAGGGCTGAGCACAGATACGCAGTATTTT
-,TRBJ2-4,-,TRBV5-1,CASSPEGGQVNIQYF,TGCGCCAGCAGCCCGGAGGGGGGGCAGGTGAACATTCAGTACTTC
-,TRBJ2-3,-,TRBV5-4,CASSLREDTQYF,TGTGCCAGCAGCTTGAGGGAAGATACGCAGTATTTT
TRBD2,TRBJ2-1,-,TRBV2,CASRGFSGRSYNEQFF,TGTGCCAGCAGGGGGTTTAGCGGGAGGTCCTACAATGAGCAGTTCTTC
TRBD2,TRBJ2-7,-,TRBV7-8,CASSYTTSGVNGEQYF,TGTGCCAGCAGCTATACGACTAGCGGGGTTAACGGGGAGCAGTACTTC
-,TRBJ1-4,-,TRBV5-8,CASSLLSGGYEKLFF,TGTGCCAGCAGCTTGTTATCAGGAGGTTATGAAAAACTGTTTTTT
-,TRBJ1-5,-,TRBV19,CASNRALGEQPQHF,TGTGCCAGCAACAGGGCGCTAGGGGAGCAGCCCCAGCATTTT
-,TRBJ1-5,once,TRBV30,CAWSGDSNQPQHF,TGTGCCTGGAGTGGAGATAGCAATCAGCCCCAGCATTTT
-,TRBJ2-7,-,TRBV7-2,CASSLASSGSYSYEQYF,TGTGCCAGCAGCTTAGCATCGTCCGGGTCCTACTCCTACGAGCAGTACTTC